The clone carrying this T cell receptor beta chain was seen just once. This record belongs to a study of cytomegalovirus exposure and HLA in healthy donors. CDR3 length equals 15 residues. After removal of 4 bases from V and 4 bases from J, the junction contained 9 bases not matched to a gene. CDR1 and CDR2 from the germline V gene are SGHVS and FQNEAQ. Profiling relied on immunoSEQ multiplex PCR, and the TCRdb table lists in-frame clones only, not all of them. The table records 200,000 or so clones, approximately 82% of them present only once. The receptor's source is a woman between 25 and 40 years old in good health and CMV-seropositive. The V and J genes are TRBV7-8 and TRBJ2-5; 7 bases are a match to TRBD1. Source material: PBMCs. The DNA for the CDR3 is TGTGCCAGCAGCTCCCTTCTGACAGGGCGAGAGACCCAGTACTTC. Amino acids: CASSSLLTGRETQYF.